Listed below are T cell receptor beta chains from one sample, sequenced in a study of cytomegalovirus exposure and HLA in healthy donors. Method: immunoSEQ multiplex PCR; TCRdb's copy keeps in-frame clones and lacks some. The sample yields approximately 160,000 clones, roughly four fifths seen once. The specimen sequenced was PBMCs. Receptors originate from a female donor in good health and CMV-seronegative. Both conserved end residues are part of each CDR3. The order of the fields is J gene, D gene, clone size, V gene, CDR3 DNA, CDR3 protein. The D gene is left open where the match is weak. Part of the rows lack a size; the others show once, few, many or a class for expanded clones.

TRBJ1-1 TRBD1 NA TRBV18 TGTGCCAGCTCAGAAACAGGGGGCCACCAGACTGAAGCTTTCTTT CASSETGGHQTEAFF
TRBJ1-1 NA NA TRBV7-2 TGTGCCAGCAGCTTGGCGGCGGGCCTGAGCACTGAAGCTTTCTTT CASSLAAGLSTEAFF
TRBJ2-3 NA once TRBV12-5 TGTGCTAGTGGTTTGGGAGGCGGCACAGATACGCAGTATTTT CASGLGGGTDTQYF
TRBJ2-7 NA NA TRBV10-3 TGTGCCATCAGTCCGACCCCAGGGGAGCAGTACTTC CAISPTPGEQYF
TRBJ2-5 NA NA TRBV5-1 TGCGCCAGCAGCTTGGCCCCGGGTAACCAAGAGACCCAGTACTTC CASSLAPGNQETQYF
TRBJ2-3 NA NA TRBV28 TGTGCCAGCAGTTTAGCATCCACGGAGGGGGATACGCAGTATTTT CASSLASTEGDTQYF
TRBJ2-3 TRBD2 NA TRBV27 TGTGCCAGTTCTAGCGGGGGGGCCGGTTCAGATACGCAGTATTTT CASSSGGAGSDTQYF
TRBJ2-5 NA NA TRBV5-4 TGTGCCAGCAGCCCAGGGGGACTGGCGAGCCAAGAGACCCAGTACTTC CASSPGGLASQETQYF
TRBJ2-2 TRBD2 NA TRBV9 TGTGCCAGCACGAGCGGGAGTTGGAACCGGGAGCTGTTTTTT CASTSGSWNRELFF
TRBJ1-4 TRBD1 NA TRBV2 TGTGCCGGCACCCAAGGGACAGGTACTAATGAAAAACTGTTTTTT CAGTQGTGTNEKLFF
TRBJ2-7 TRBD2 NA TRBV4-3 TGCGCCAGCAGCCAAGTAAGCGGGGCCCTAGCGGGAGGAATTTACGAGCAGTACTTC CASSQVSGALAGGIYEQYF
TRBJ1-2 NA NA TRBV7-9 TGTGCCAGCAGCTTATGGGACACGTCATATACTAACTATGGCTACACCTTC CASSLWDTSYTNYGYTF
TRBJ2-5 TRBD2 NA TRBV5-4 TGTGCCAGCAGCTTGAGGTTGCAGGGAGGGGAGACCCAGTACTTC CASSLRLQGGETQYF
TRBJ2-1 NA NA TRBV1 TGCACCAGCAGCCAACGATGGGGTTGGACGGGACTAGCAACCTACAATGAGCAGTTCTTC CTSSQRWGWTGLATYNEQFF
TRBJ1-5 TRBD1 few TRBV30 TGTGCCTGGAGTAGGGGACAGGGTAACCAGCCCCAGCATTTT CAWSRGQGNQPQHF
TRBJ2-1 TRBD1 NA TRBV5-1 TGCGCCAGCAGCTCCAAACCCTCCGGGACAGGGTACAATGAGCAGTTCTTC CASSSKPSGTGYNEQFF
TRBJ1-2 NA NA TRBV5-1 TGCGCCAGCAGCTTGGTAGGGGATTATGGCTACACCTTC CASSLVGDYGYTF
TRBJ1-4 NA NA TRBV18 TGTGCCAGCTCACCACTTCAGGACTCTAAGACTAATGAAAAACTGTTTTTT CASSPLQDSKTNEKLFF
TRBJ1-1 TRBD1 NA TRBV5-5 TGTGCCAGCAGCCAAGGGACAGGGGAAGCTTTCTTT CASSQGTGEAFF
TRBJ2-2 NA NA TRBV30 TGTGCCTGGAGTATGGAGACCGGGGAGCTGTTTTTT CAWSMETGELFF
TRBJ1-1 TRBD1 NA TRBV30 TGTGCCTGGAGTCGGGGGGGACAGGGTGACACTGAAGCTTTCTTT CAWSRGGQGDTEAFF
TRBJ2-7 TRBD2 once TRBV5-4 TGTGCCAGCAGTCCTTTGGCTAGCGGCCCCTACGAGCAGTACTTC CASSPLASGPYEQYF
TRBJ2-7 NA NA TRBV5-6 TGTGCCAGCAGCTCGACCCGTGACGGGTCTAGCGACTCCTACGAGCAGTACTTC CASSSTRDGSSDSYEQYF
TRBJ2-7 NA once TRBV6-5 TGTGCCAGCAGTTATAGGCGGGATCCCTCCTACGAGCAGTACTTC CASSYRRDPSYEQYF
TRBJ2-7 TRBD1 NA TRBV28 TGTGCCAGCAGTGTATCCGGGACAGGCCTTTACGAGCAGTACTTC CASSVSGTGLYEQYF
TRBJ2-2 TRBD2 NA TRBV5-1 TGCGCCAGCAGCTTGAGTGCGGGGGGGCGACCCGGGGAGCTGTTTTTT CASSLSAGGRPGELFF
TRBJ2-7 NA NA TRBV29-1 TGCAGCGTTGCCGCAGGGGCGATCTACGAGCAGTACTTC CSVAAGAIYEQYF
TRBJ2-5 TRBD1 NA TRBV29-1 TGCAGCGTTTCTGGGGACAGGGTTAATGAGAAGACCCAGTACTTC CSVSGDRVNEKTQYF
TRBJ2-2 TRBD2 NA TRBV7-9 TGTGCCAGCAGCCAGCTAGCGGGGGCCCTCGGGGAGCTGTTTTTT CASSQLAGALGELFF
TRBJ1-2 NA NA TRBV6-4 TGTGCCAGCAGTGACTCAGGAGGAGGTGGCTACACCTTC CASSDSGGGGYTF
TRBJ2-3 TRBD2 few TRBV5-1 TGCGCCAGCAGCTCTAGCGGGGGGCGTAGCACAGATACGCAGTATTTT CASSSSGGRSTDTQYF
TRBJ1-2 NA few TRBV9 TGTGCCAGCAGCGCAGGGGTCCATAACTATGGCTACACCTTC CASSAGVHNYGYTF